The 6 T cell receptor beta chains presented below share a single source sample, sequenced in a study of T cell responses to AZD1222 COVID-19 vaccine. Method: immunoSEQ multiplex PCR; TCRdb's copy keeps in-frame clones and lacks some. The table has 90,000 to 140,000 clones, roughly 90% seen once; the top ten hold around 2.3%. This sample comprised peripheral blood, obtained on day 0 of AZD1222 vaccination. The receptors derive from an adult in good health.

J is TRBJ1-3 and V is TRBV7-9, with 10 positions matching TRBD1. Germline lookup yields CDR1 SEHNR and CDR2 FQNEAQ (reference sequence). V shed 6 bases, J shed 2 bases, and the junction held 13 bases outside the gene matches. The CDR3 sequence is 18 residues long. The CDR3 sequence is CASRPRAGQGSAGNTIYF. CDR3 sequence (DNA): TGTGCCAGCAGACCCCGGGCGGGACAGGGGAGTGCTGGAAACACCATATATTTT.

This clone was detected only once. This rearrangement joins TRBV19 to TRBJ2-2, with D maybe TRBD2 (6 bases). Trimming took 9 bases from V and 6 from J, leaving 11 bases between them. This CDR3 is built from 12 residues. Germline V lookup: CDR1 LNHDA, CDR2 SQIVND (reference sequence). The CDR3 loop reads CASDGGAGELFF. The CDR3 bases are TGTGCCAGCGACGGCGGGGCCGGGGAGCTGTTTTTT.

The J gene is TRBJ1-6, the V gene TRBV27; possibly TRBD1 for D (5 bases). Germline V gives CDR1 MNHEY, CDR2 SMNVEV (reference sequence). The CDR3 extends over 15 amino acids. V lost 4 bases, J lost 5 bases, and 12 bases lay in between. In DNA, the CDR3 is TGTGCCAGCAGTTACCAAGCCAGGGATAATTCACCCCTCCACTTT. Translated, it gives CASSYQARDNSPLHF.

This clone has more than one count but fewer than ten. This rearrangement joins TRBV7-2 to TRBJ1-1, with a possible D match to TRBD1 (5 bases). The CDR3 consists of 15 residues. V lost 1 base, J lost 6 bases, and 15 bases lay in between. Germline CDR1 reads SGHTA; CDR2 reads FQGNSA. CDR3 nucleotides: TGTGCCAGCAGCTTAGTTGCAGGGAAAGTCTCTGAAGCTTTCTTT. Translation gives CASSLVAGKVSEAFF.

This chain uses TRBV4-3 with TRBJ2-2, with TRBD2 matching 15 bases. J was trimmed by 3 bases and V by 4 bases; bases with no gene match: 9. The CDR3 spans 19 residues. Germline values: CDR1 LGHNA, CDR2 YSLEER. The CDR3 nucleotides read TGCGCCAGCAGCCCTCGGACTAGCGGGAGGGCCGGGTACACCGGGGAGCTGTTTTTT. Protein: CASSPRTSGRAGYTGELFF.

This chain links TRBV7-6 with TRBJ1-6; TRBD1 agrees at 7 bases. The CDR3 contains 17 residues. CDR1 is SGHVS and CDR2 is FNYEAQ in the germline V gene. Trimming removed 2 bases from V and 6 bases from J; junction bases left unmatched: 10. CDR3 bases: TGTGCCAGCAGCTTAAACCCAGGACAGGCGGCTAATTCACCCCTCCACTTT. Translated, it gives CASSLNPGQAANSPLHF.